This T cell receptor (beta chain) was recorded in a study of vaccination effects on CD4 cells after COVID-19. Overall study results and limits: Recruitment yielded few convalescent patients, and the study had no early post-infection timepoints. Vaccine- and infection-induced clones showed marked clonal contraction late following vaccination.

The ViraFEST assay expanded antigen-specific CD4+ T cells with viral peptide pools before sequencing. CD4+ T cells were isolated after less than 13 days of culture. Previously uninfected by SARS-CoV-2, the vaccine recipients also showed negative nucleocapsid antibodies. It was with about 10 IU/ml IL-2 and about 10 ug/ml peptides that 2 million to 2.5 million PBMC per well were cultured. Half the medium was replaced with IL-2 medium on days 3 and 7. TCRdb keeps only in-frame clones here, not all; method: immunoSEQ multiplex PCR. Counted here are more than 20,000 clones, over 55% occurring once; the ten biggest clones make up roughly an eighth. From germline, CDR1 is SGHNT and CDR2 YYREEE (reference sequence). There are 15 residues in the CDR3. The V segment lost 1 base and the J segment 4 bases; nucleotides outside the gene matches: 5. To note about this clone: Antigen: not known.

The source material was CD4+ T cells from PBMCs cultured with HCoV-OC43 spike peptides, sampled before COVID-19 vaccination. Subset specified: HCoV-OC43 spike overlapping peptide pool stimulation. The genes are TRBV5-4 and TRBJ2-3; 8 nucleotides line up with TRBD2. This TCR was recovered from a human donor who received a COVID-19 vaccine. Here the CDR3 DNA reads TGTGCCAGCAGCTTGACTACGGGGGGGCCAGATACGCAGTATTTT. It is translated as CASSLTTGGPDTQYF. Looking up the rest from reference TRBV5-4 and TRBJ2-3 gives the full variable domain: ETGVTQSPTHLIKTRGQQVTLRCSSQSGHNTVSWYQQALGQGPQFIFQYYREEENGRGNFPPRFSGLQFPNYSSELNVNALELDDSALYLCASSLTTGGPDTQYFGPGTRLTVL.